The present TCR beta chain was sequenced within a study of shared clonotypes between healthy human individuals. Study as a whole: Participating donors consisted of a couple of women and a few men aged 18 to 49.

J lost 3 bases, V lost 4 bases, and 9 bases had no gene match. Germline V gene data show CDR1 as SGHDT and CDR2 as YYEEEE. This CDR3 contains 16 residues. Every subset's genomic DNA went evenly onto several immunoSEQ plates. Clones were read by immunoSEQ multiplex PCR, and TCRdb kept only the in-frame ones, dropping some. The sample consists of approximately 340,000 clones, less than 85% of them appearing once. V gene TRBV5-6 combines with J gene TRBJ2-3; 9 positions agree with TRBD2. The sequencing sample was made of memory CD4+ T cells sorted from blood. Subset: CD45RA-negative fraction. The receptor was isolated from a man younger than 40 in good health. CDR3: CASSLFSGRLTDTQYF. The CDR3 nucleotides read TGTGCCAGCAGCCTATTCAGCGGGAGGCTGACAGATACGCAGTATTTT.